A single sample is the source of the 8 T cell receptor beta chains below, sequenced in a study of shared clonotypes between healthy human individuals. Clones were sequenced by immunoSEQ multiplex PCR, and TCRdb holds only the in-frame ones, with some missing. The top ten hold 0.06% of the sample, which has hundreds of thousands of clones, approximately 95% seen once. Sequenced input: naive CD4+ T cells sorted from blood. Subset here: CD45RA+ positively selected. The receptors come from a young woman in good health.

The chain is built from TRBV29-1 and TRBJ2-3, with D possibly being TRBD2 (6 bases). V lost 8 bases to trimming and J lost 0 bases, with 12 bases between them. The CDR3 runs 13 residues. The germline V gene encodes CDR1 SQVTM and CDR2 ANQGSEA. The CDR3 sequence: CSSVSGSTDTQYF. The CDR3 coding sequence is TGCAGCTCCGTTAGCGGAAGCACAGATACGCAGTATTTT.

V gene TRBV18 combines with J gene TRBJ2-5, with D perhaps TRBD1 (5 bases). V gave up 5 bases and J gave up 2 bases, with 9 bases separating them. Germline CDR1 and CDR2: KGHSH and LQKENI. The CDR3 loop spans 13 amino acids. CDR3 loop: CASSLGPQETQYF. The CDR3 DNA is TGTGCCAGCTCATTGGGGCCTCAAGAGACCCAGTACTTC.

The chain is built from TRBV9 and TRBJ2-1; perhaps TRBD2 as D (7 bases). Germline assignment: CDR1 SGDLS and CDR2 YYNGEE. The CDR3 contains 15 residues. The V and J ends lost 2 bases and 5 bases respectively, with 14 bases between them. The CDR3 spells CASSVQAGANNEQFF. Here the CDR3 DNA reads TGTGCCAGCAGCGTCCAGGCGGGGGCAAACAATGAGCAGTTCTTC.

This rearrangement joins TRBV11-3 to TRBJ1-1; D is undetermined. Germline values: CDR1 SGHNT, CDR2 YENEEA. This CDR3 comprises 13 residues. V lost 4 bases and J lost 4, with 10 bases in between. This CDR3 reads CASSSRVSTEAFF. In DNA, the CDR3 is TGTGCCAGCAGCTCAAGGGTGAGCACTGAAGCTTTCTTT.

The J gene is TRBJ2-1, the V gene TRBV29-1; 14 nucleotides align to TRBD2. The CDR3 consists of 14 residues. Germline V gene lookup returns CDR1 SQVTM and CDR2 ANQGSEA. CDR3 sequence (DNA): TGCAGTGGACGGGGACTAGCGGGAGATTTATGGCAGTTCTTC. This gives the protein CSGRGLAGDLWQFF.

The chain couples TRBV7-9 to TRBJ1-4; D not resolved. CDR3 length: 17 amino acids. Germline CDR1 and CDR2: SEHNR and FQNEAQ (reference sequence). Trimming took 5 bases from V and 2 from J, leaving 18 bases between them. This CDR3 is CASSLPLTPGTNEKLFF. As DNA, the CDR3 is TGTGCCAGCAGCCTACCGTTAACCCCGGGCACTAATGAAAAACTGTTTTTT.

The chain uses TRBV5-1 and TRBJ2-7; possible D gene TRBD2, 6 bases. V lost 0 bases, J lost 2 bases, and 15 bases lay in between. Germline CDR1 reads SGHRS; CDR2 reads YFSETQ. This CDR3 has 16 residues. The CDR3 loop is CASSLGYLADTYEQYF. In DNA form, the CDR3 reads TGCGCCAGCAGCTTGGGATACTTAGCGGATACCTACGAGCAGTACTTC.

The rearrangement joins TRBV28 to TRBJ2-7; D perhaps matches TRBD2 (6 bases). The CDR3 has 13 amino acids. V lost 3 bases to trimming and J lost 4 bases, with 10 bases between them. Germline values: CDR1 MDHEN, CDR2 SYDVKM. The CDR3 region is CASSFSGLYEQYF. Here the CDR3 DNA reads TGTGCCAGCAGTTTTAGCGGATTATACGAGCAGTACTTC.